The clone carrying this T cell receptor beta chain was seen a few times. Its target is not known. Patients with uncontrolled infections, other autoimmune diseases, pregnancy or lactation were excluded. This sample was included in a study of T cells in Graves' hyperthyroidism and ophthalmopathy. Whole-study context: The blood sample was taken at first diagnosis, before treatment began. General observations from the study: Patients with ophthalmopathy were separated from those with stable hyperthyroidism by a 13 V-J model. Also found in blood were most expanded thyroid clonotypes above 0.001.

Template material for amplifying TCR beta CDR3 regions consisted of RNA transcripts. HTBI primers drove first-round RT-PCR of the TCR CDR3. TCRdb reprocessed the multiplex PCR reads via MiXCR and lists one record per CDR3 protein. The sample records 660,000 or so distinct CDR3 sequences, less than 25% being singletons. The sample consisted of blood. The sequence was collected from a man aged 25 to 45 with Graves' ophthalmopathy.

The CDR3 nucleotides read TGTGCCACAGGGACAGGAGCCTACAATGAGCAGTTCTTC. Protein: CATGTGAYNEQFF. This chain joins TRBV19 and TRBJ2-1, with TRBD1 matching 8 bases. With 10 bases clipped from V and 2 bases from J, the junction kept 4 bases outside the gene matches. CDR3 length: 13 amino acids. Germline loops: CDR1 LNHDA, CDR2 SQIVND (reference sequence).